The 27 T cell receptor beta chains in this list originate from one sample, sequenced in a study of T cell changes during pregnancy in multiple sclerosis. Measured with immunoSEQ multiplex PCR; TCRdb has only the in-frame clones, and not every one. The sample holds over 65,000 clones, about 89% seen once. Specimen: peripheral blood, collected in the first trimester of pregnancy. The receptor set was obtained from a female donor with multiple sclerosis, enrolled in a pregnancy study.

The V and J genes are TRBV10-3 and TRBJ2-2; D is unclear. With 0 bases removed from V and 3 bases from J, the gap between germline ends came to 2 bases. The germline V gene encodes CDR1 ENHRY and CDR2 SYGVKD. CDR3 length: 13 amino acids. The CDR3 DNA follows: TGTGCCATCAGTGAGTCCGACACCGGGGAGCTGTTTTTT. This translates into CAISESDTGELFF.

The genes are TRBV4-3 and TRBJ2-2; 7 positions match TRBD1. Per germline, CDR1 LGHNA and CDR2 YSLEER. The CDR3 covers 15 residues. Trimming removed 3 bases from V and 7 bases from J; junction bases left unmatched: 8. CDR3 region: CASSQITGVHGELFF. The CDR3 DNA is TGCGCCAGCAGCCAGATAACAGGGGTCCACGGGGAGCTGTTTTTT.

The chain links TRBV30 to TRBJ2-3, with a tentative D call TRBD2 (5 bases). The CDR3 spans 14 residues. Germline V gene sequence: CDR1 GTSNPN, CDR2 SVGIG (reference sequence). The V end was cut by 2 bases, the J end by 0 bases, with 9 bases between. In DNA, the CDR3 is TGTGCCTGGAGTAGCGGAGCTAGCACAGATACGCAGTATTTT. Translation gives CAWSSGASTDTQYF.

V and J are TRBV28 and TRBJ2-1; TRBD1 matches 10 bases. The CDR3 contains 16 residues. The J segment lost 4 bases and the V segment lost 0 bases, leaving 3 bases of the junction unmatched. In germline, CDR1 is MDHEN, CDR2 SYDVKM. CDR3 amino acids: CASSLWGQGTYNEQFF. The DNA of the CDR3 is TGTGCCAGCAGTTTATGGGGACAGGGGACTTACAATGAGCAGTTCTTC.

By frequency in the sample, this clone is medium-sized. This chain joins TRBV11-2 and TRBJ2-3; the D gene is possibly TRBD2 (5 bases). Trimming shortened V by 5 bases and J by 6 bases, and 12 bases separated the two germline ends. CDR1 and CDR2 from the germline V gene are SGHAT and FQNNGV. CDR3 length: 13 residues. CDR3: CASSGGGTDTQYF. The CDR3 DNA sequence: TGTGCCAGCAGCGGCGGAGGTACGGATACGCAGTATTTT.

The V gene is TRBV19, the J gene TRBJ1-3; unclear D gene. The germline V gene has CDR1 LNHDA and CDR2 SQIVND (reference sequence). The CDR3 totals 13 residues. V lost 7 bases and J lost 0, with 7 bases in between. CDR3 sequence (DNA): TGTGCCAGTAATCCAAACTCTGGAAACACCATATATTTT. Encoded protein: CASNPNSGNTIYF. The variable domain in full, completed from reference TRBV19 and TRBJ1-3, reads DGGITQSPKYLFRKEGQNVTLSCEQNLNHDAMYWYRQDPGQGLRLIYYSQIVNDFQKGDIAEGYSVSREKKESFPLTVTSAQKNPTAFYLCASNPNSGNTIYFGEGSWLTVV.

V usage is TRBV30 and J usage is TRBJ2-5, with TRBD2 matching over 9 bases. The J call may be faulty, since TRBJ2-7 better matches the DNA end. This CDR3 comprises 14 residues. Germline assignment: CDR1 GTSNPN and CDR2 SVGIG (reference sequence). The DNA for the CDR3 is TGTGCCTGGAGCCGCGGGGGGGAATCCTACGAGCAGTACTTC. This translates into CAWSRGGESYEQYF.

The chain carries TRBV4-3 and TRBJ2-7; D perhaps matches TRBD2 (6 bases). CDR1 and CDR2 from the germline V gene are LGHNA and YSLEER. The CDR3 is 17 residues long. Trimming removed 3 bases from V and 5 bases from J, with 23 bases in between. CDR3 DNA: TGCGCCAGCAGCCAGGGGACCCACCTAGCGCCGTCCGACGAGCAGTACTTC. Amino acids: CASSQGTHLAPSDEQYF.

CDR3 sequence: CASRPLVSSYNEQFF. CDR3 DNA: TGTGCCAGCAGGCCTCTAGTGAGCTCCTACAATGAGCAGTTCTTC. The chain links TRBV5-6 to TRBJ2-1; no clear D gene. V was clipped by 5 bases and J by 0 bases, with 12 bases between them. The CDR3 runs to 15 residues. Germline V lookup: CDR1 SGHDT, CDR2 YYEEEE. Complete variable domain (other parts from reference TRBV5-6 and TRBJ2-1): DAGVTQSPTHLIKTRGQQVTLRCSPKSGHDTVSWYQQALGQGPQFIFQYYEEEERQRGNFPDRFSGHQFPNYSSELNVNALLLGDSALYLCASRPLVSSYNEQFFGPGTRLTVL.

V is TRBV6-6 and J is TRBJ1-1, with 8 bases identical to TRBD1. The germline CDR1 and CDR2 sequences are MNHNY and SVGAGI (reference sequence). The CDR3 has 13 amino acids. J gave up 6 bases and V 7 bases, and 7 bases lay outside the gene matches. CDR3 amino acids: CASTDRGLPEAFF. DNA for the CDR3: TGTGCCAGCACCGACAGGGGTTTGCCTGAAGCTTTCTTT.

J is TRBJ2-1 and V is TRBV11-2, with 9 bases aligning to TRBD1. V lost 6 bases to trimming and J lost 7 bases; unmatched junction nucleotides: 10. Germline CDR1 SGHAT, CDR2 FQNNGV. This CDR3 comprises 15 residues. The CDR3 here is CASSSGTGLGNEQFF. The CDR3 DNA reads TGTGCCAGCAGTTCCGGGACAGGGCTGGGGAATGAGCAGTTCTTC.

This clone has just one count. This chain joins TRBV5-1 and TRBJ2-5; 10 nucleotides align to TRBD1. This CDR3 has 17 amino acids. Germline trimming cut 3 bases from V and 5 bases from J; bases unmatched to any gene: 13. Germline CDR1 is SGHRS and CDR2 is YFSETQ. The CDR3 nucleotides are TGCGCCAGCAGCTCACGCCCAGAGACAGGGGGCCTTGAGACCCAGTACTTC. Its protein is CASSSRPETGGLETQYF.

CDR3 in amino acids: CASSQTLLQGDYGYTF. CDR3 in DNA: TGCGCCAGCAGCCAAACCTTACTCCAGGGGGACTATGGCTACACCTTC. J is TRBJ1-2 and V is TRBV4-3; 7 bases match TRBD1. Germline trimming cut 2 bases from V and 3 bases from J; bases unmatched to any gene: 9. The CDR3 totals 16 residues. Germline V gives CDR1 LGHNA, CDR2 YSLEER.

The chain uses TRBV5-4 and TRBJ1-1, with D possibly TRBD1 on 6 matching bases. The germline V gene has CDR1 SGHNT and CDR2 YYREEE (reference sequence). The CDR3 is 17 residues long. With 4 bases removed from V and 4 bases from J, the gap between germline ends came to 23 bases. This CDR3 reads CASSGFRQVTNSTEAFF. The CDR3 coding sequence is TGTGCCAGCAGCGGATTCAGACAGGTGACGAACAGCACTGAAGCTTTCTTT.

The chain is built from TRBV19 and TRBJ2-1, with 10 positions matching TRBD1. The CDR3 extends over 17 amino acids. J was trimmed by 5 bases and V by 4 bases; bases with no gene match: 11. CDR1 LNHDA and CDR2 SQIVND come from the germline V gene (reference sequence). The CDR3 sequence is CASSTRMTGGIHNEQFF. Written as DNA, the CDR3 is TGTGCCAGTAGTACCCGAATGACAGGGGGCATCCACAATGAGCAGTTCTTC.

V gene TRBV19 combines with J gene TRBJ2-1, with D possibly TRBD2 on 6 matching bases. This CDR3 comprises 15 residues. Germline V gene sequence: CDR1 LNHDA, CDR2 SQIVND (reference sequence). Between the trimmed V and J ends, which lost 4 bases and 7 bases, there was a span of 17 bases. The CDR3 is CASSNGGAVGNEQFF. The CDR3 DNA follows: TGTGCCAGTAGTAACGGAGGGGCGGTTGGGAATGAGCAGTTCTTC.

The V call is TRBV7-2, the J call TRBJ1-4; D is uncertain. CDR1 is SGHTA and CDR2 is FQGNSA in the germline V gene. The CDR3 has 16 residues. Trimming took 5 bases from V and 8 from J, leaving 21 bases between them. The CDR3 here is CASSPLAGLGREKLFF. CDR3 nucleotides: TGTGCCAGCAGCCCTCTAGCGGGCCTCGGGCGGGAAAAACTGTTTTTT.

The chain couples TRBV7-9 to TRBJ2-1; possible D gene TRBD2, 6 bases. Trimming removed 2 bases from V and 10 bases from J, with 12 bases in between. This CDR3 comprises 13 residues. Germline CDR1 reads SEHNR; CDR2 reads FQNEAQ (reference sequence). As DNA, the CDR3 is TGTGCCAGCAGCTTAACACGGGAGAGGGAGCAGTTCTTC. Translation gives CASSLTREREQFF.

The CDR3 nucleotides are TGTGCCAGTAGTATTTTGGTGAGGAAACTAGGGAGCAATGAGCAGTTCTTC. The encoded protein is CASSILVRKLGSNEQFF. The chain links TRBV19 to TRBJ2-1; possibly TRBD2 for D (5 bases). V was pared by 3 bases and J by 6 bases, with 21 bases between. This CDR3 has 17 amino acids. Germline CDR1 LNHDA, CDR2 SQIVND (reference sequence).

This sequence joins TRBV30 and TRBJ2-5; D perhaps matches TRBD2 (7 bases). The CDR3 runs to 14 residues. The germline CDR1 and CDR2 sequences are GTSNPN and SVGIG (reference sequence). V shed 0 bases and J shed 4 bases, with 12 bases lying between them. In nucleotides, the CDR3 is TGTGCCTGGAGTGTAGGGGGGGGCCGAGAGACCCAGTACTTC. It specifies CAWSVGGGRETQYF. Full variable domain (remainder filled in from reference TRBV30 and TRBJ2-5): SQTIHQWPATLVQPVGSPLSLECTVEGTSNPNLYWYRQAAGRGLQLLFYSVGIGQISSEVPQNLSASRPQDRQFILSSKKLLLSDSGFYLCAWSVGGGRETQYFGPGTRLLVL.

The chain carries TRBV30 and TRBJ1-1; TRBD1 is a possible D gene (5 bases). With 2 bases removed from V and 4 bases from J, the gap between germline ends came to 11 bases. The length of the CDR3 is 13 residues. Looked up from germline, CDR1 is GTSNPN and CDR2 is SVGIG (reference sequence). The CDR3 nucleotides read TGTGCCTGGAGTAGCGGGGGGTTCACTGAAGCTTTCTTT. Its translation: CAWSSGGFTEAFF.

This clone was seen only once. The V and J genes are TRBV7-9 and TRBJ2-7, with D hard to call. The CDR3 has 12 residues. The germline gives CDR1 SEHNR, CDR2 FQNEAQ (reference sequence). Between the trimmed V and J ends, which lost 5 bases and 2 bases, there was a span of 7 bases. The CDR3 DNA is TGTGCCAGCAGCCCTGACACCTACGAGCAGTACTTC. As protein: CASSPDTYEQYF.

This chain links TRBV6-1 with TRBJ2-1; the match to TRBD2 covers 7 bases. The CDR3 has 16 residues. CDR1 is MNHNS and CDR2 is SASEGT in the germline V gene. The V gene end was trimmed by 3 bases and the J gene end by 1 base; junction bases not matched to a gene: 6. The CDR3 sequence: CASSDYAGASYNEQFF. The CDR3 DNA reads TGTGCCAGCAGTGACTACGCGGGAGCTTCCTACAATGAGCAGTTCTTC.

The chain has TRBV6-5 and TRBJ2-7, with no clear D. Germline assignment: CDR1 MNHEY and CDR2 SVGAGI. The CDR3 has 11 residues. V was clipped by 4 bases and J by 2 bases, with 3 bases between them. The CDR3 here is CASSSAYEQYF. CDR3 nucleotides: TGTGCCAGCAGTTCGGCCTACGAGCAGTACTTC.

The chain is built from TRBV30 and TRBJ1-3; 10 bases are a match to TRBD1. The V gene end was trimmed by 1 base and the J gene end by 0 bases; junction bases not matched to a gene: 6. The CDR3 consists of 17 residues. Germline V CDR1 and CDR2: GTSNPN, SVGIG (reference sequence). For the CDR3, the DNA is TGTGCCTGGAGTGCCATCGGGACAGGGGCCTCTGGAAACACCATATATTTT. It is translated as CAWSAIGTGASGNTIYF.

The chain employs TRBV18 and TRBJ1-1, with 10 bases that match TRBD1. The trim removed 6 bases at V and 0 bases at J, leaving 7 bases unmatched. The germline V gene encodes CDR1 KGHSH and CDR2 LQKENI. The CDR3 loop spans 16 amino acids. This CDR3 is CASSQGDRGLNTEAFF. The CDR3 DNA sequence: TGTGCCAGCTCCCAGGGGGACAGGGGTCTGAACACTGAAGCTTTCTTT.

The CDR3 sequence is CASSSLTGLAGAGELFF. The CDR3 nucleotides are TGTGCCAGCAGCTCGCTTACGGGACTAGCGGGAGCCGGGGAGCTGTTTTTT. This chain joins TRBV7-3 and TRBJ2-2; 14 nucleotides agree with TRBD2. Germline CDR1 reads SGHTA; CDR2 reads FQGTGA. The CDR3 spans 17 residues. Losses at the gene ends were 4 bases for V and 6 bases for J; bases not matched to a gene: 7.